Presented here are 20 T cell receptor beta chains from one specimen sequenced in a study of T-cell reconstitution after alpha-beta-depleted transplantation in children. A TCRbeta library incorporating unique molecular identifiers was prepared. TCRdb ran MiXCR on the PCR reads and lists one entry per CDR3 protein. The profile covers around 600,000 distinct CDR3 sequences, with roughly 17% appearing a single time and 1.1% taken by the ten largest. Sample: PBMCs from the stem cell graft donor, taken from the stem cell graft. Receptor source: a human donor who donated a stem cell graft to a child with acute myeloid leukemia.

This clonotype was observed at least ten times. The V gene is TRBV20-1, the J gene TRBJ2-5, with TRBD2 matching over 11 bases. V lost 5 bases to trimming and J lost 2 bases; unmatched junction nucleotides: 13. The CDR3 consists of 17 residues. CDR1 is DFQATT, CDR2 SNEGSKA, per germline (reference sequence). Written as DNA, the CDR3 is TGCAGTGCTGAGACCCCTGGGACTAGCGGACCTCAAGAGACCCAGTACTTC. This codes for CSAETPGTSGPQETQYF.

This sequence joins TRBV4-1 and TRBJ1-2, with D unclear. Deletions cut 0 bases from V and 4 bases from J, with 12 bases between. This CDR3 comprises 15 residues. Germline V gene data show CDR1 as MGHRA and CDR2 as YSYEKL. The CDR3 reads CASSQDLSGLYGYTF. The CDR3 nucleotides read TGCGCCAGCAGCCAAGATTTGTCAGGCCTCTATGGCTACACCTTC.

A note on this clonotype: A much larger clone is a single base away; this may be a read error. The V gene is TRBV28, the J gene TRBJ2-5, with unresolved D. This CDR3 is built from 13 residues. Germline CDR1 MDHEN, CDR2 SYDVKM. Trimming left V 7 bases short and J 2 bases short, with 11 bases between. CDR3: CASTFTTQETQYF. For the CDR3, the DNA is TGTGCCAGCACTTTTACAACACAAGAGACCCAGTACTTC.

V is TRBV20-1 and J is TRBJ2-1; D gene uncertain. This CDR3 is 13 amino acids long. Germline values: CDR1 DFQATT, CDR2 SNEGSKA (reference sequence). V dropped 5 bases and J dropped 0 bases, with 8 bases sitting between them. The CDR3 DNA sequence: TGCAGTGCTGTGGGGAACTCCTACAATGAGCAGTTCTTC. The encoded protein is CSAVGNSYNEQFF.

Written as DNA, the CDR3 is TGCGCCAGCAGCCAAGATGGGACGGAGAATGAAAAACTGTTTTTT. Its protein product is CASSQDGTENEKLFF. The V and J genes are TRBV4-3 and TRBJ1-4, with a tentative D call TRBD1 (5 bases). This CDR3 contains 15 residues. In germline, CDR1 is LGHNA, CDR2 YSLEER. Trimming shortened V by 0 bases and J by 5 bases, and 10 bases separated the two germline ends.

Points on this clonotype: A much bigger clone sits one base away, suggesting this may be a read error. The chain uses TRBV29-1 and TRBJ2-5; no definite D call. This CDR3 spans 10 amino acids. V was trimmed by 3 bases and J by 6 bases, leaving 5 bases between them. The germline V gene encodes CDR1 SQVTM and CDR2 ANQGSEA. CDR3 bases: TGCAGCGTTGATGAAAAGACCCAGTACTTC. Its translation: CSVDEKTQYF.

In this sample, this clonotype turned up many times. V usage is TRBV15 and J usage is TRBJ2-3; unclear D gene. This CDR3 spans 16 amino acids. The V gene lost 0 bases and the J gene lost 5 bases, with 15 bases spanning the gap. The V gene's germline CDR1 is LNHNV and CDR2 YYDKDF (reference sequence). The CDR3 DNA reads as TGTGCCACCAGCAGAGATCGCACAGTGCTAGGAGATACGCAGTATTTT. Translating it yields CATSRDRTVLGDTQYF. Using reference TRBV15 and TRBJ2-3 for the parts outside the CDR3, the full variable domain is DAMVIQNPRYQVTQFGKPVTLSCSQTLNHNVMYWYQQKSSQAPKLLFHYYDKDFNNEADTPDNFQSRRPNTSFCFLDIRSPGLGDTAMYLCATSRDRTVLGDTQYFGPGTRLTVL.

V is TRBV7-9 and J is TRBJ2-5, with no clear D. This CDR3 is 13 amino acids long. Germline CDR1 reads SEHNR; CDR2 reads FQNEAQ (reference sequence). The V end lost 2 bases, the J end lost 3 bases, and 7 bases lay between the germline ends. The CDR3 protein is CASSLQTKETQYF. The CDR3 coding sequence is TGTGCCAGCAGCTTACAGACAAAAGAGACCCAGTACTTC. Full variable domain (rest looked up from reference TRBV7-9 and TRBJ2-5): DTGVSQNPRHKITKRGQNVTFRCDPISEHNRLYWYRQTLGQGPEFLTYFQNEAQLEKSRLLSDRFSAERPKGSFSTLEIQRTEQGDSAMYLCASSLQTKETQYFGPGTRLLVL.

This clonotype was recorded many times. The CDR3 carries no conserved terminal phenylalanine or tryptophan, so it likely arises from a read error. The limits of the CDR3 on the DNA are not certain, so only TCRdb's listed CDR3 is given. This chain uses TRBV29-1 with TRBJ1-1; the table's D call TRBD1 went unverified against the DNA. The CDR3 extends over 9 residues, inclusive of both ends. The germline V gene has CDR1 SQVTM and CDR2 ANQGSEA. CDR3 residues: CSAGGAIAS.

This clonotype was detected only a few times. The gene calls are TRBV4-1 and TRBJ2-3, with TRBD1 matching over 9 bases. This CDR3 region has 16 residues. V shed 0 bases and J 4 bases; nucleotides not matched to a gene: 5. The germline V gene encodes CDR1 MGHRA and CDR2 YSYEKL. The DNA of the CDR3 is TGCGCCAGCAGCCAAGAGGGGACAGGGCCCCCAGATACGCAGTATTTT. It specifies CASSQEGTGPPDTQYF.

This clonotype was observed a few times. The genes are TRBV20-1 and TRBJ1-1; maybe TRBD1 (5 bases). Germline V CDR1 and CDR2: DFQATT, SNEGSKA (reference sequence). This CDR3 comprises 13 residues. Trimming left V 5 bases short and J 3 bases short, with 13 bases between. CDR3 in DNA: TGCAGTGCTCCCCGGGACTCACACACTGAAGCTTTCTTT. It codes for CSAPRDSHTEAFF.

This clonotype was detected ten times or more. V and J are TRBV12-3 or TRBV12-4 and TRBJ2-1; D may correspond to TRBD1 or TRBD2 (5 bases each). The CDR3 contains 13 residues. Between the trimmed V and J ends, which lost 3 bases and 9 bases, there was a span of 12 bases. For the CDR3, the DNA is TGTGCCAGCAGTTTGGGGGATAGAGGTGAGCAGTTCTTC. It encodes CASSLGDRGEQFF.

This clonotype was counted at least ten times. The chain combines TRBV20-1 with TRBJ1-6; D call uncertain. Germline V gene lookup returns CDR1 DFQATT and CDR2 SNEGSKA (reference sequence). This CDR3 spans 14 amino acids. V shed 0 bases and J shed 5 bases, with 8 bases lying between them. CDR3 sequence (DNA): TGCAGTGCTAGAGACGGACTGGATAATTCACCCCTCCACTTT. Translating it yields CSARDGLDNSPLHF.

The chain links TRBV12-3 or TRBV12-4 to TRBJ2-1, with TRBD1 identical over 8 bases. V shed 4 bases and J 6 bases; nucleotides not matched to a gene: 2. CDR3 length: 13 amino acids. The CDR3 reads CASSSGQVNEQFF. The CDR3 nucleotides are TGTGCCAGCAGTTCGGGACAGGTCAATGAGCAGTTCTTC.

The gene calls are TRBV5-1 and TRBJ2-5; D is perhaps TRBD1 or TRBD2 (5 bases each). The CDR3 spans 16 residues. V shed 6 bases and J shed 5 bases, with 23 bases lying between them. Germline V gene lookup returns CDR1 SGHRS and CDR2 YFSETQ. The CDR3 DNA reads TGCGCCAGCACAGACCCGCGAAACACCGAGGGGGAGACCCAGTACTTC. It specifies CASTDPRNTEGETQYF.

This clonotype was observed at least ten times. The V gene is TRBV7-3, the J gene TRBJ2-1; TRBD1 aligns across 9 bases. The germline V gene encodes CDR1 SGHTA and CDR2 FQGTGA. The CDR3 is 15 residues long. V shed 5 bases and J 7 bases; nucleotides not matched to a gene: 9. CDR3 region: CASSDGTGLGNEQFF. The CDR3 coding sequence is TGTGCCAGCAGCGATGGGACAGGGTTGGGAAATGAGCAGTTCTTC.

At least ten counts were recorded for this clonotype. The rearrangement links TRBV5-1 to TRBJ2-1; 11 bases line up with TRBD1. CDR1 is SGHRS and CDR2 is YFSETQ in the germline V gene. The V gene end was trimmed by 7 bases and the J gene end by 5 bases; junction bases not matched to a gene: 8. The length of the CDR3 is 15 residues. Here the CDR3 reads CASHFGQGAHNEQFF. The CDR3 DNA is TGCGCCAGCCACTTCGGACAGGGGGCCCACAATGAGCAGTTCTTC.

The V and J genes are TRBV20-1 and TRBJ2-1, with 10 bases identical to TRBD2. From germline, CDR1 is DFQATT and CDR2 SNEGSKA (reference sequence). CDR3 size: 14 residues. The CDR3 region has the DNA TGCAACTTGGGGAGCGGGGGGGCCCGTAATGAGCAGTTCTTC. Amino acid sequence: CNLGSGGARNEQFF.

This clonotype was picked up many times. The chain is built from TRBV20-1 and TRBJ2-7; TRBD1 matches at 7 bases. This CDR3 contains 12 residues. The germline gives CDR1 DFQATT, CDR2 SNEGSKA (reference sequence). V shed 4 bases and J 2 bases; nucleotides not matched to a gene: 2. CDR3 residues: CSATGTAYEQYF. Here the CDR3 DNA reads TGCAGTGCTACCGGGACAGCCTACGAGCAGTACTTC.

The rearrangement uses TRBV11-2 and TRBJ1-6; possibly TRBD1 for D (5 bases). From germline, CDR1 is SGHAT and CDR2 FQNNGV. Trimming stripped 0 bases from V and 14 bases from J, with 14 bases between. This CDR3 has 14 residues. The CDR3 sequence is CASSLDRQGIALHF. The CDR3 DNA sequence: TGTGCCAGCAGCTTAGATCGGCAGGGTATAGCCCTCCACTTT.